This T cell receptor beta chain is from a study of CD8+ T cells in alopecia areata. Overall study context: Percentage of affected scalp area was the basis on which treated patients' severity was scored.

This clone was found a few times. TCR sequencing used cDNA made by reverse transcription of extracted RNA. Some clones are missing from TCRdb's copy, which holds only in-frame ones; the method was immunoSEQ multiplex PCR. This table has about 210,000 clones, roughly three fifths appearing once. As to treatment: oral pan-JAK inhibitor, 5-10 mg twice daily. This CDR3 comprises 15 residues. V trimming: 5 bases; J trimming: 10 bases; junction bases outside the gene matches: 7. Per the germline V gene, CDR1 is MNHEY and CDR2 is SMNVEV (reference sequence). The genes are TRBV27 and TRBJ2-1; 14 bases are a match to TRBD2. The origin of this receptor is a human donor with alopecia areata. The input for sequencing was CD4+ T cells sorted from blood, taken around week 42, from a patient treated with tofacitinib. The DNA of the CDR3 is TGTGCCAGCAGTCCGGGACTAGCGGGGGTTAACGAGCAGTTCTTC. Translating it yields CASSPGLAGVNEQFF.